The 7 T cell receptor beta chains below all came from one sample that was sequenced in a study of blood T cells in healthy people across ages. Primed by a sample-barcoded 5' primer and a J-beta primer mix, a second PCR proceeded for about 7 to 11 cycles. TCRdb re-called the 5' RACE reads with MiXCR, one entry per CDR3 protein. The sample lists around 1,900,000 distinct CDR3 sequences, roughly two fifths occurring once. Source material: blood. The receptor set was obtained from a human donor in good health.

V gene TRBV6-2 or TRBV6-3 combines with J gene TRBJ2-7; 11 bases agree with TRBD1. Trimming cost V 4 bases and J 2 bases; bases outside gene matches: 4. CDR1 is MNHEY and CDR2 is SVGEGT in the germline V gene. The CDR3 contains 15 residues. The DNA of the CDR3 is TGTGCCAGCAGTTCCACGGGACAGGGGGCCTACGAGCAGTACTTC. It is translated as CASSSTGQGAYEQYF.

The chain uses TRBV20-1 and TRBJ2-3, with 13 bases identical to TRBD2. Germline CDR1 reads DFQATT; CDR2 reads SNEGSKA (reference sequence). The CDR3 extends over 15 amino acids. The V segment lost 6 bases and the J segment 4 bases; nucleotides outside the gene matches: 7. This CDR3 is CSARPGLAGSDTQYF. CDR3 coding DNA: TGCAGTGCCCGACCGGGACTAGCGGGGTCAGATACGCAGTATTTT.

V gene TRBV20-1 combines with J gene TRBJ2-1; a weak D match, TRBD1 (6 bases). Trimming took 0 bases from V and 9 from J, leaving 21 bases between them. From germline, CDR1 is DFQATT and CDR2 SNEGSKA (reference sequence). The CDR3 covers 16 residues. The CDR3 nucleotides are TGCAGTGCTAGAGATTCTTCGGCCGGACAGAGTATTGAGCAGTTCTTC. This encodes CSARDSSAGQSIEQFF.

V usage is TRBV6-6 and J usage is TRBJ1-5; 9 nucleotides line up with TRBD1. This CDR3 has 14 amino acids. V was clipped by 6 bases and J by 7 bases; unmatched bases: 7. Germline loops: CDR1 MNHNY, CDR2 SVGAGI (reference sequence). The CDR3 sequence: CASRGDRVGQPQHF. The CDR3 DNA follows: TGTGCCAGCAGGGGGGACAGGGTTGGACAGCCCCAGCATTTT.

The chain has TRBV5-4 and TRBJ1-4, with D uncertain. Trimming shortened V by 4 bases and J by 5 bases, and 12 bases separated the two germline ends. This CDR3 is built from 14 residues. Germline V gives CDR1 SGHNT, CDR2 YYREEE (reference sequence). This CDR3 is CASSNPGENEKLFF. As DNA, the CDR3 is TGTGCCAGCAGCAACCCGGGAGAAAATGAAAAACTGTTTTTT.

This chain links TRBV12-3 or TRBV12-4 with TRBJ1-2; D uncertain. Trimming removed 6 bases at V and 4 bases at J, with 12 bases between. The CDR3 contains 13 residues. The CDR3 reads CASSVSVAYGYTF. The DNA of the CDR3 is TGTGCCAGCAGCGTTAGCGTCGCCTATGGCTACACCTTC.

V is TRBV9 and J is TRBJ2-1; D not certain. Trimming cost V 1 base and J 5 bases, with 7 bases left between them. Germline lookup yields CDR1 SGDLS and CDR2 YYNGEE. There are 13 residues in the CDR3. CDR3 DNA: TGTGCCAGCAGCGTACGCGTAGACAATGAGCAGTTCTTC. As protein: CASSVRVDNEQFF.